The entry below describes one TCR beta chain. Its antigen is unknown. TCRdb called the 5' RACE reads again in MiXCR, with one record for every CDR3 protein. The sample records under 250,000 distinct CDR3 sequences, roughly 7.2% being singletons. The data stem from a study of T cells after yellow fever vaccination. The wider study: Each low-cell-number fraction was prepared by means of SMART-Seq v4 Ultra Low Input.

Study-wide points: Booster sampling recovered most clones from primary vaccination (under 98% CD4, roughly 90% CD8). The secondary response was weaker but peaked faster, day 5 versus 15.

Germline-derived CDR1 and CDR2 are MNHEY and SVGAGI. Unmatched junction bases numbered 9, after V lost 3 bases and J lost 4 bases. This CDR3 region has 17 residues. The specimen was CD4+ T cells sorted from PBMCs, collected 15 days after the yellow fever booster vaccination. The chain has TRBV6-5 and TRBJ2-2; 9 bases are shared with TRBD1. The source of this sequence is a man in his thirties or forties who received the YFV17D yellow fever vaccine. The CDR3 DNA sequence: TGTGCCAGCAGTTATTCAAGAGACAGGGGGGTCACCGGGGAGCTGTTTTTT. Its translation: CASSYSRDRGVTGELFF.